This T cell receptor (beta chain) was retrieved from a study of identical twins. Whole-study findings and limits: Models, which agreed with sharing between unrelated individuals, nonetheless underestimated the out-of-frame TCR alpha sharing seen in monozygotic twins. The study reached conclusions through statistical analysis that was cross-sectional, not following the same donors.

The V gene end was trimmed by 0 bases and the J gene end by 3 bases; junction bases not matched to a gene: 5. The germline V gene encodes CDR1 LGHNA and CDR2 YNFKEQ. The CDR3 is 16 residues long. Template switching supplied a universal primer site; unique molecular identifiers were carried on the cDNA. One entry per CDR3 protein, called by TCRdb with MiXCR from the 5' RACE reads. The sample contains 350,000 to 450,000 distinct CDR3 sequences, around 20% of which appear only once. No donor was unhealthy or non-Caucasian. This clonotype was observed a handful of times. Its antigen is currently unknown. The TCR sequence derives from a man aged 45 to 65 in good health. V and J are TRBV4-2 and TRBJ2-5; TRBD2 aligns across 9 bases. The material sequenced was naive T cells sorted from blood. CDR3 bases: TGTGCCAGCAGCCAAGATTTAGCGGGGGCAAAAGAGACCCAGTACTTC. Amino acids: CASSQDLAGAKETQYF.